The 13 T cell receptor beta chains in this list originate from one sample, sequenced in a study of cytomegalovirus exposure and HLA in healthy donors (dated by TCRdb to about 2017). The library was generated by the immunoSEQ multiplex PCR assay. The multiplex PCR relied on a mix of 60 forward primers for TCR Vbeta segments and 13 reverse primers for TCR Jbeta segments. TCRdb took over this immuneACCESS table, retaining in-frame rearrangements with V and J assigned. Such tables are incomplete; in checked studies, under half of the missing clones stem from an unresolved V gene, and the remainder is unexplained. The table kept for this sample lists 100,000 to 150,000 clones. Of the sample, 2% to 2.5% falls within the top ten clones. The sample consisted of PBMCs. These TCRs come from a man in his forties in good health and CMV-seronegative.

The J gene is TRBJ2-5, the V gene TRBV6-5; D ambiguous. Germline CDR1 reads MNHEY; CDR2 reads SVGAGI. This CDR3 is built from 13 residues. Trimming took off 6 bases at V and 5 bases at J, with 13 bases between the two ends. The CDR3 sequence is CASSRPGGETQYF. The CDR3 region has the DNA TGTGCCAGCAGCAGACCCGGCGGCGAGACCCAGTACTTC.

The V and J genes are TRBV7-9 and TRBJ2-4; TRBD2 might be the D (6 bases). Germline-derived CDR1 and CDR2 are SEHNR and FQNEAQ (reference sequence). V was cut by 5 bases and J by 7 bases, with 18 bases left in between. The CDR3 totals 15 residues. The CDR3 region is CASSQGRRVVNIQYF. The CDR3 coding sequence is TGTGCCAGCAGCCAGGGACGGAGGGTTGTCAACATTCAGTACTTC.

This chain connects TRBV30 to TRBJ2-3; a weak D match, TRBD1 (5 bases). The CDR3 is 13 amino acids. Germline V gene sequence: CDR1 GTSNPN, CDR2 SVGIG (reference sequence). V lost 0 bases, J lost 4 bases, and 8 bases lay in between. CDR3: CAWSVLGADTQYF. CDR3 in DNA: TGTGCCTGGAGTGTGCTAGGGGCAGATACGCAGTATTTT.

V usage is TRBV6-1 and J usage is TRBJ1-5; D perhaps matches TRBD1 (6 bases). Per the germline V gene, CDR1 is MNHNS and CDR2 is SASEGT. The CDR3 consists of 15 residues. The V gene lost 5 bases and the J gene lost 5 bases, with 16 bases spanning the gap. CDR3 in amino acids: CASSSGVRGYQPQHF. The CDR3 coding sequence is TGTGCCAGCAGTTCAGGAGTGAGGGGGTATCAGCCCCAGCATTTT.

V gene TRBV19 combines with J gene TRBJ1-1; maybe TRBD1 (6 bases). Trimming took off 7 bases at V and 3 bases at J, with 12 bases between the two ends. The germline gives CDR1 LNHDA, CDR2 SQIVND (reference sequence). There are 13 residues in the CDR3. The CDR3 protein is CASKNRDYTEAFF. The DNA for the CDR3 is TGTGCCAGTAAGAACAGGGATTACACTGAAGCTTTCTTT.

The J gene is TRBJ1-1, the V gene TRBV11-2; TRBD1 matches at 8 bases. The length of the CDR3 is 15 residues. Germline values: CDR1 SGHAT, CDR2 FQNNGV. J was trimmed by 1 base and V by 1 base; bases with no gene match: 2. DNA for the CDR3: TGTGCCAGCAGCTTAGCCGGGACAGGGAACACTGAAGCTTTCTTT. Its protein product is CASSLAGTGNTEAFF.

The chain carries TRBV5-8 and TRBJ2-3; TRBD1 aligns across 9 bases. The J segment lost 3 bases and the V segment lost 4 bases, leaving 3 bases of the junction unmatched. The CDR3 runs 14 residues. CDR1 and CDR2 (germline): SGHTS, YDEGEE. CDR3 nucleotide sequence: TGTGCCAGCAGCCAGACAGGGGGAACAGATACGCAGTATTTT. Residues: CASSQTGGTDTQYF.

The CDR3 nucleotides are TGTGCCAGCAGCCCATCACTGGGCCCCCCCTACAATGAGCAGTTCTTC. This encodes CASSPSLGPPYNEQFF. The V call is TRBV7-9, the J call TRBJ2-1, with D hard to call. Germline assignment: CDR1 SEHNR and CDR2 FQNEAQ (reference sequence). Trimming took off 5 bases at V and 2 bases at J, with 16 bases between the two ends. The CDR3 spans 16 residues.

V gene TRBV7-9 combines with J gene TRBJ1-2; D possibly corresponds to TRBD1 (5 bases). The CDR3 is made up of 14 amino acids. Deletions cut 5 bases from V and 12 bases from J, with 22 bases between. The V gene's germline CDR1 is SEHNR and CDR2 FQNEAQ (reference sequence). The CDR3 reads CASSNEGGTAENTF. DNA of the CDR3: TGTGCCAGCAGCAACGAAGGAGGGACCGCTGAGAACACCTTC.

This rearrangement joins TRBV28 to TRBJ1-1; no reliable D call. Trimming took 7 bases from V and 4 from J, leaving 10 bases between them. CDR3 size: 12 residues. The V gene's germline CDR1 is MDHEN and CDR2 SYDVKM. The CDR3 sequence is CASTSRGTEAFF. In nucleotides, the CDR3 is TGTGCCAGCACTTCTCGCGGCACTGAAGCTTTCTTT.

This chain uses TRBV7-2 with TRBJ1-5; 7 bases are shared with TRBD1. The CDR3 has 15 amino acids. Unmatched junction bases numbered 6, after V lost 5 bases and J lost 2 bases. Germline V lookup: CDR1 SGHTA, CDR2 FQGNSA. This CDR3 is CASSRYGQGNQPQHF. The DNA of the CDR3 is TGTGCCAGCAGCCGGTATGGACAGGGCAATCAGCCCCAGCATTTT.

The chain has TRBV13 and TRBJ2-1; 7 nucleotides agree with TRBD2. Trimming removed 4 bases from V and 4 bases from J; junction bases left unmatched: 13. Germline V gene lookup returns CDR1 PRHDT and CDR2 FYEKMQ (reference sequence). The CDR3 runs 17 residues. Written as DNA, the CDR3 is TGTGCCAGCAGCTGGACTTACGGGACTACCGGATACAATGAGCAGTTCTTC. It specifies CASSWTYGTTGYNEQFF.

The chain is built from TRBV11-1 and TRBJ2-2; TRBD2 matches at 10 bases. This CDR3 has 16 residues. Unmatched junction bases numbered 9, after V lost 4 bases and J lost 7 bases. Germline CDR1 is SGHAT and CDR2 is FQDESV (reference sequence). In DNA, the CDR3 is TGTGCCAGCAGCTCCCGACTAGCGGGTTGGATCGGGGAGCTGTTTTTT. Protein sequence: CASSSRLAGWIGELFF.